These T cell receptor beta chains were read from a single sample in a study of blood T cell repertoires in COVID-19. This table comes from immunoSEQ multiplex PCR, and its TCRdb copy is limited to in-frame clones, with some not included. This sample has about 270,000 clones; approximately 87% occur once, and the top ten carry over 9.5%. The sequenced sample was peripheral blood. The receptors here all came from a woman aged 30 to 39 with COVID-19, enrolled during active disease. Each CDR3 is given without its conserved first and last residue. Each record gives: V gene, D gene, J gene, CDR3 protein. A D gene is named only where the DNA matches it firmly.

V gene: TRBV6-4; D gene: NA; J gene: TRBJ2-7; CDR3 protein: ASSDGPGPAYEQY
V gene: TRBV6-5; D gene: TRBD1; J gene: TRBJ2-5; CDR3 protein: ASSYGTGYETQY
V gene: TRBV5-8; D gene: NA; J gene: TRBJ1-6; CDR3 protein: ASSLTGSGSPLH
V gene: TRBV10-3; D gene: NA; J gene: TRBJ2-3; CDR3 protein: AIKPQGDTQY
V gene: TRBV27; D gene: TRBD1; J gene: TRBJ2-3; CDR3 protein: ASSRRDRASTDTQY
V gene: TRBV3-1/TRBV3-2; D gene: NA; J gene: TRBJ2-3; CDR3 protein: ASSRHGGSTDTQY
V gene: TRBV2; D gene: NA; J gene: TRBJ2-7; CDR3 protein: ASRDSSPEEQY
V gene: TRBV18; D gene: TRBD2; J gene: TRBJ2-3; CDR3 protein: ASSLSSGETDTQY
V gene: TRBV2; D gene: TRBD2; J gene: TRBJ2-7; CDR3 protein: ASSGTSGEYEQY
V gene: TRBV6-5; D gene: NA; J gene: TRBJ2-7; CDR3 protein: ASSFQGYEQY
V gene: TRBV4-1; D gene: NA; J gene: TRBJ2-1; CDR3 protein: ASSQDTSRGIEQF
V gene: TRBV5-1; D gene: NA; J gene: TRBJ2-2; CDR3 protein: ASSLRVGELF
V gene: TRBV29-1; D gene: NA; J gene: TRBJ1-2; CDR3 protein: SVDPRDAGNYGYT
V gene: TRBV5-1; D gene: NA; J gene: TRBJ2-3; CDR3 protein: ASSLTPEGNTDTQY
V gene: TRBV18; D gene: TRBD2; J gene: TRBJ2-2; CDR3 protein: ASSPQRRLANTGELF
V gene: TRBV28; D gene: TRBD1; J gene: TRBJ1-2; CDR3 protein: ASRRQGVDYGYT
V gene: TRBV7-6; D gene: TRBD2; J gene: TRBJ2-1; CDR3 protein: ASSLEASGGDNEQF
V gene: TRBV5-6; D gene: NA; J gene: TRBJ2-7; CDR3 protein: ASSSQVAYEQY